A selection of T cell receptor beta chains follows, all from one sample in a study of T-cell reconstitution after alpha-beta-depleted transplantation in children. TCRdb ran MiXCR on the PCR reads and lists one entry per CDR3 protein. The data show about 190,000 distinct CDR3 sequences, with 6% to 7% seen just once and around 3% held by the top ten. The material sequenced was PBMCs from the stem cell graft donor, taken from the stem cell graft. Receptor source: a human donor who donated a stem cell graft to a child with Wiskott-Aldrich syndrome. The CDR3 runs from the conserved cysteine through the conserved F or W. Fields, in order: CDR3 protein, CDR3 DNA, J gene, V gene, D gene, clone size. A D gene is named only where the DNA matches it firmly. Clone sizes are given selectively: once, few, many, or a class where the clone is expanded.

CDR3aa: CASGRQTLNEQFF
CDR3nt: TGCGCCAGTGGGCGGCAGACCCTCAATGAGCAGTTCTTC
j_gene: TRBJ2-1
v_gene: TRBV5-1
d_gene: -
abundance: many

CDR3aa: CASSASTANTEAFF
CDR3nt: TGTGCCAGCAGCGCCTCGACAGCGAACACTGAAGCTTTCTTT
j_gene: TRBJ1-1
v_gene: TRBV7-2
d_gene: -
abundance: many

CDR3aa: CASAPGLASYNEQFF
CDR3nt: TGTGCCAGCGCACCGGGACTAGCGAGTTACAATGAGCAGTTCTTC
j_gene: TRBJ2-1
v_gene: TRBV3-1
d_gene: TRBD2
abundance: -

CDR3aa: CASSQYGLGAGWVGELFF
CDR3nt: TGCGCCAGCAGCCAATACGGGTTGGGAGCCGGCTGGGTCGGGGAGCTGTTTTTT
j_gene: TRBJ2-2
v_gene: TRBV4-3
d_gene: -
abundance: many

CDR3aa: CASSSPSGRAIEQYF
CDR3nt: TGTGCCAGCAGTTCGCCTAGCGGGAGAGCTATAGAGCAGTACTTC
j_gene: TRBJ2-7
v_gene: TRBV27
d_gene: TRBD2
abundance: many

CDR3aa: CAISESTVYEQYF
CDR3nt: TGTGCCATCAGTGAGTCGACAGTCTACGAGCAGTACTTC
j_gene: TRBJ2-7
v_gene: TRBV10-3
d_gene: -
abundance: -

CDR3aa: CASGVTNTGELFF
CDR3nt: TGCGCCAGCGGGGTTACGAACACCGGGGAGCTGTTTTTT
j_gene: TRBJ2-2
v_gene: TRBV5-1
d_gene: -
abundance: -

CDR3aa: CATSRAGLNYEQYF
CDR3nt: TGTGCCACCAGCAGAGCGGGACTCAACTACGAGCAGTACTTC
j_gene: TRBJ2-7
v_gene: TRBV15
d_gene: -
abundance: many

CDR3aa: CATSDRGLAYSSYNEQFF
CDR3nt: TGTGCCACCAGTGACCGAGGACTAGCGTACAGCTCCTACAATGAGCAGTTCTTC
j_gene: TRBJ2-1
v_gene: TRBV24-1
d_gene: TRBD2
abundance: many

CDR3aa: CSVRIGGTDTQYF
CDR3nt: TGCAGCGTCCGCATTGGAGGCACAGATACGCAGTATTTT
j_gene: TRBJ2-3
v_gene: TRBV29-1
d_gene: -
abundance: many

CDR3aa: CASSFQGSNEKLFF
CDR3nt: TGTGCCAGCAGCTTCCAGGGATCTAATGAAAAACTGTTTTTT
j_gene: TRBJ1-4
v_gene: TRBV7-2
d_gene: -
abundance: many

CDR3aa: CSVEPPEAVGYNEQFF
CDR3nt: TGCAGCGTTGAACCTCCCGAGGCGGTTGGGTACAATGAGCAGTTCTTC
j_gene: TRBJ2-1
v_gene: TRBV29-1
d_gene: -
abundance: -

CDR3aa: CAWSTDSKYEQYF
CDR3nt: TGTGCCTGGAGTACGGACAGCAAGTACGAGCAGTACTTC
j_gene: TRBJ2-7
v_gene: TRBV30
d_gene: -
abundance: many

CDR3aa: CASSLQVGRDTEAFF
CDR3nt: TGCGCCAGCAGCTTGCAGGTGGGGAGGGACACTGAAGCTTTCTTT
j_gene: TRBJ1-1
v_gene: TRBV5-1
d_gene: -
abundance: many

CDR3aa: CAWGRARETQYF
CDR3nt: TGTGCCTGGGGGAGGGCCCGGGAGACCCAGTACTTC
j_gene: TRBJ2-5
v_gene: TRBV30
d_gene: TRBD2
abundance: many

CDR3aa: CASSNDWNKNSPLHF
CDR3nt: TGTGCCAGCAGCAATGATTGGAACAAGAATTCACCCCTCCACTTT
j_gene: TRBJ1-6
v_gene: TRBV27
d_gene: -
abundance: -

CDR3aa: CSVEPGLRTDTQYF
CDR3nt: TGCAGCGTTGAACCAGGGCTTCGCACAGATACGCAGTATTTT
j_gene: TRBJ2-3
v_gene: TRBV29-1
d_gene: -
abundance: many

CDR3aa: CASSEYSQETQYF
CDR3nt: TGTGCCAGCAGTGAATACAGCCAAGAGACCCAGTACTTC
j_gene: TRBJ2-5
v_gene: TRBV2
d_gene: -
abundance: many

CDR3aa: CAWSVSGTGGLTF
CDR3nt: TGTGCCTGGAGTGTCTCCGGGACAGGGGGCCTCACCTTC
j_gene: TRBJ1-2
v_gene: TRBV30
d_gene: TRBD1
abundance: many

CDR3aa: CASIVWRGGVKTQYF
CDR3nt: TGTGCCAGCATAGTGTGGCGGGGGGGCGTGAAGACCCAGTACTTC
j_gene: TRBJ2-5
v_gene: TRBV6-1
d_gene: TRBD2
abundance: many

CDR3aa: CSARSGLAYNEQFF
CDR3nt: TGCAGTGCTAGGTCTGGGCTAGCCTACAATGAGCAGTTCTTC
j_gene: TRBJ2-1
v_gene: TRBV20-1
d_gene: -
abundance: many

CDR3aa: CASSYLGTGKQFF
CDR3nt: TGTGCCAGCAGTTACCTAGGGACAGGGAAGCAGTTCTTC
j_gene: TRBJ2-1
v_gene: TRBV27
d_gene: TRBD1
abundance: once

CDR3aa: CSAVRTGELFF
CDR3nt: TGCAGCGCCGTAAGAACCGGGGAGCTGTTTTTT
j_gene: TRBJ2-2
v_gene: TRBV29-1
d_gene: -
abundance: many

CDR3aa: CASSLDSGEGQPQHF
CDR3nt: TGCGCCAGCAGCTTGGATTCGGGGGAGGGGCAGCCCCAGCATTTT
j_gene: TRBJ1-5
v_gene: TRBV5-1
d_gene: -
abundance: -

CDR3aa: CASSQEEGGGRRTGELFF
CDR3nt: TGTGCCAGCAGCCAAGAGGAAGGCGGGGGGCGACGTACCGGGGAGCTGTTTTTT
j_gene: TRBJ2-2
v_gene: TRBV4-2
d_gene: TRBD2
abundance: few

CDR3aa: CASSPNLGGDTQYF
CDR3nt: TGTGCCAGCTCACCGAATCTCGGTGGGGATACGCAGTATTTT
j_gene: TRBJ2-3
v_gene: TRBV18
d_gene: -
abundance: many

CDR3aa: CASSSSWTVANYGYTF
CDR3nt: TGTGCCAGCAGTTCGAGTTGGACAGTAGCTAACTATGGCTACACCTTC
j_gene: TRBJ1-2
v_gene: TRBV6-5
d_gene: -
abundance: -

CDR3aa: CASSTGVNTEAFF
CDR3nt: TGCGCCAGCAGCACAGGGGTTAACACTGAAGCTTTCTTT
j_gene: TRBJ1-1
v_gene: TRBV5-1
d_gene: TRBD1
abundance: many

CDR3aa: CSARDRLSRYEQYF
CDR3nt: TGCAGTGCTAGAGACAGGCTGAGCCGGTACGAGCAGTACTTC
j_gene: TRBJ2-7
v_gene: TRBV20-1
d_gene: -
abundance: many

CDR3aa: CSARDTVAGLNTGELFF
CDR3nt: TGCAGTGCTAGAGATACGGTAGCGGGGTTGAACACCGGGGAGCTGTTTTTT
j_gene: TRBJ2-2
v_gene: TRBV20-1
d_gene: TRBD2
abundance: many

CDR3aa: CASNRLAGVGEQFF
CDR3nt: TGTGCCAGCAACCGACTAGCGGGAGTGGGTGAGCAGTTCTTC
j_gene: TRBJ2-1
v_gene: TRBV12-3/TRBV12-4
d_gene: TRBD2
abundance: many

CDR3aa: CASSLTSGSGNEQFF
CDR3nt: TGTGCCAGCAGCTTAACTAGCGGGAGCGGAAATGAGCAGTTCTTC
j_gene: TRBJ2-1
v_gene: TRBV11-2
d_gene: TRBD2
abundance: many

CDR3aa: CASSLDLRETQYF
CDR3nt: TGTGCCAGCAGCTTAGACTTAAGAGAGACCCAGTACTTC
j_gene: TRBJ2-5
v_gene: TRBV7-9
d_gene: -
abundance: few

CDR3aa: CASSLPWAGGRYEQYF
CDR3nt: TGTGCCAGCAGCCTCCCCTGGGCAGGGGGTCGGTACGAGCAGTACTTC
j_gene: TRBJ2-7
v_gene: TRBV5-5
d_gene: TRBD1
abundance: few

CDR3aa: CASSFSRRGHSGANVLTF
CDR3nt: TGTGCCAGCAGTTTTAGTAGGAGGGGACACTCTGGGGCCAACGTCCTGACTTTC
j_gene: TRBJ2-6
v_gene: TRBV12-3/TRBV12-4
d_gene: -
abundance: many

CDR3aa: CSVEGGQRAYEQYF
CDR3nt: TGCAGCGTCGAAGGGGGACAGCGCGCCTACGAGCAGTACTTC
j_gene: TRBJ2-7
v_gene: TRBV29-1
d_gene: TRBD1
abundance: many

CDR3aa: CASNLGVGEKLFF
CDR3nt: TGTGCCAGCAACTTAGGGGTTGGGGAAAAACTGTTTTTT
j_gene: TRBJ1-4
v_gene: TRBV12-3/TRBV12-4
d_gene: -
abundance: many

CDR3aa: CASSHPGTARRTF
CDR3nt: TGTGCCAGCAGCCACCCCGGGACAGCGAGGAGGACCTTC
j_gene: TRBJ1-2
v_gene: TRBV7-2
d_gene: TRBD1
abundance: many

CDR3aa: CASSLERGDYEQYF
CDR3nt: TGTGCCAGCAGCTTAGAGCGGGGTGACTACGAGCAGTACTTC
j_gene: TRBJ2-7
v_gene: TRBV11-2
d_gene: -
abundance: few

CDR3aa: CASSSLGRGSGNTIYF
CDR3nt: TGTGCCAGTAGTTCGTTGGGCAGGGGTAGTGGAAACACCATATATTTT
j_gene: TRBJ1-3
v_gene: TRBV19
d_gene: -
abundance: few

CDR3aa: CASRDSSYNEQFF
CDR3nt: TGCGCCAGCAGGGACAGCTCCTACAATGAGCAGTTCTTC
j_gene: TRBJ2-1
v_gene: TRBV5-1
d_gene: -
abundance: many

CDR3aa: CASSLDRYEQYF
CDR3nt: TGCGCCAGCAGCTTGGATCGGTACGAGCAGTACTTC
j_gene: TRBJ2-7
v_gene: TRBV5-1
d_gene: -
abundance: many

CDR3aa: CASSLGGRSYNEQFF
CDR3nt: TGCGCCAGCAGCTTGGGCGGTCGTTCCTACAATGAGCAGTTCTTC
j_gene: TRBJ2-1
v_gene: TRBV5-1
d_gene: -
abundance: many

CDR3aa: CASSIGTANTEAFF
CDR3nt: TGCGCCAGCAGCATAGGGACAGCGAACACTGAAGCTTTCTTT
j_gene: TRBJ1-1
v_gene: TRBV5-1
d_gene: TRBD1
abundance: many

CDR3aa: CASSPRASGVETQYF
CDR3nt: TGTGCCAGCTCACCACGAGCTAGCGGGGTAGAGACCCAGTACTTC
j_gene: TRBJ2-5
v_gene: TRBV18
d_gene: TRBD2
abundance: few

CDR3aa: CASSPLDRATEAFF
CDR3nt: TGTGCCAGCTCACCATTAGACAGAGCCACTGAAGCTTTCTTT
j_gene: TRBJ1-1
v_gene: TRBV18
d_gene: -
abundance: many

CDR3aa: CASSLSVRPNTEAFF
CDR3nt: TGTGCCAGCAGTTTAAGTGTCAGACCGAACACTGAAGCTTTCTTT
j_gene: TRBJ1-1
v_gene: TRBV12-3/TRBV12-4
d_gene: -
abundance: many

CDR3aa: CASRVAGASYNEQFF
CDR3nt: TGTGCCAGCAGAGTAGCGGGGGCGTCCTACAATGAGCAGTTCTTC
j_gene: TRBJ2-1
v_gene: TRBV12-3/TRBV12-4
d_gene: TRBD2
abundance: many

CDR3aa: CSVEAPGSVEQYF
CDR3nt: TGCAGCGTTGAAGCCCCGGGTTCGGTCGAGCAGTACTTC
j_gene: TRBJ2-7
v_gene: TRBV29-1
d_gene: -
abundance: many

CDR3aa: CSASSTFPQDTQYF
CDR3nt: TGCAGTGCTAGCTCTACATTCCCACAGGATACGCAGTATTTT
j_gene: TRBJ2-3
v_gene: TRBV20-1
d_gene: -
abundance: many

CDR3aa: CASRPPPGQGTEAFF
CDR3nt: TGTGCCAGCAGGCCACCCCCTGGACAGGGGACTGAAGCTTTCTTT
j_gene: TRBJ1-1
v_gene: TRBV6-1
d_gene: TRBD1
abundance: -

CDR3aa: CASSLGYRGPYEQYF
CDR3nt: TGTGCCAGCAGCTTAGGGTACAGGGGTCCCTACGAGCAGTACTTC
j_gene: TRBJ2-7
v_gene: TRBV7-2
d_gene: TRBD1
abundance: -

CDR3aa: CASSKKTGTGVLETQYF
CDR3nt: TGCGCCAGCAGCAAAAAAACCGGGACAGGAGTGTTGGAGACCCAGTACTTC
j_gene: TRBJ2-5
v_gene: TRBV4-3
d_gene: TRBD1
abundance: many

CDR3aa: CAWSRFGQNYGYTF
CDR3nt: TGTGCCTGGAGTAGGTTCGGGCAGAACTATGGCTACACCTTC
j_gene: TRBJ1-2
v_gene: TRBV30
d_gene: -
abundance: -

CDR3aa: CASSPGRGTEAFF
CDR3nt: TGTGCCAGCTCACCAGGGAGAGGGACTGAAGCTTTCTTT
j_gene: TRBJ1-1
v_gene: TRBV3-1
d_gene: -
abundance: many